Described below is a single TCR beta chain sequence and its context. Its cognate antigen is unknown. For the second PCR, which ran for 7 to 11 cycles, a sample-barcoded 5' primer and a J-beta primer mix were used. A template-switch adaptor with 12 random nucleotides tagged each cDNA molecule. Via MiXCR, TCRdb re-called the 5' RACE reads, giving one row per CDR3 protein. The sample holds 800,000 to 950,000 distinct CDR3 sequences, 35% to 40% seen once. Germline V CDR1 and CDR2: LGHNA, YSLEER. This CDR3 is built from 14 residues. Trimming removed 0 bases at V and 6 bases at J, with 11 bases between. These data are taken from a study of blood T cells in healthy people across ages. The study's findings and limits: Researchers said unsorted PBMCs prevented a conclusive naive versus antigen-experienced comparison.

The chain employs TRBV4-3 and TRBJ1-2, with a tentative D call TRBD1 (5 bases). This TCR was recovered from a man aged 18-30 years in good health. Sequences were obtained from blood. CDR3 sequence reads: CASSQDSREDGYTF. The CDR3 DNA sequence: TGCGCCAGCAGCCAAGATTCCAGGGAGGATGGCTACACCTTC.